Here is one T cell receptor beta chain with its context. This entry comes from a study of T-cell reconstitution after alpha-beta-depleted transplantation in children. During its preparation, the TCRbeta library received unique molecular identifiers. TCRdb itself ran the PCR reads through MiXCR, one entry per CDR3 protein. The data contain fewer than 1 million distinct CDR3 sequences, 16% of them singletons. Trimming cost V 5 bases and J 0 bases, with 9 bases left between them. Germline values: CDR1 SEHNR, CDR2 FQNEAQ (reference sequence). The length of the CDR3 is 14 residues. The chain has TRBV7-9 and TRBJ2-3; D is undetermined. The TCR comes from a male patient between 10 and 17 years old who had a stem cell transplant for acute lymphoblastic leukemia, so the T cells may come from the graft donor. Sequencing used PBMCs, mostly from graft donor cells, obtained 360 days after TCRalphabeta/CD19-depleted stem cell transplant. CDR3 in DNA: TGTGCCAGCAGCCCCATGAGTAGCACAGATACGCAGTATTTT. It encodes CASSPMSSTDTQYF.